The present T cell receptor beta chain was sequenced within a study of shared clonotypes between healthy human individuals. On the study more broadly: Contributing individuals were two females and a few males aged 18 to 49. Researchers assigned three CD4 naive, three CD4 memory, two CD8 naive and one CD8 memory plate to each donor. Notes on the study in general: Clonotype sharing levels among donors were expected to vary with sequencing depth.

Germline CDR1 and CDR2: LNHDA and SQIVND (reference sequence). CDR3 size: 17 residues. V gave up 3 bases and J gave up 4 bases, with 16 bases separating them. With respect to this clone: As yet, its antigen is unknown.

Method: immunoSEQ multiplex PCR; TCRdb's copy keeps in-frame clones and lacks some. The sample holds over 700,000 clones, roughly 72% seen once. The genes are TRBV19 and TRBJ2-6; D is possibly TRBD2 (6 bases). This TCR was sampled from a young woman in good health. The sequenced material came from memory CD4+ T cells sorted from blood. The subset: CD45RA-negative fraction. The CDR3: CASSMEGPRSGANVLTF. CDR3 nucleotides: TGTGCCAGTAGTATGGAGGGCCCCAGGTCAGGGGCCAACGTCCTGACTTTC. The full variable domain, in which reference TRBV19 and TRBJ2-6 provide the parts outside the CDR3, is DGGITQSPKYLFRKEGQNVTLSCEQNLNHDAMYWYRQDPGQGLRLIYYSQIVNDFQKGDIAEGYSVSREKKESFPLTVTSAQKNPTAFYLCASSMEGPRSGANVLTFGAGSRLTVL.